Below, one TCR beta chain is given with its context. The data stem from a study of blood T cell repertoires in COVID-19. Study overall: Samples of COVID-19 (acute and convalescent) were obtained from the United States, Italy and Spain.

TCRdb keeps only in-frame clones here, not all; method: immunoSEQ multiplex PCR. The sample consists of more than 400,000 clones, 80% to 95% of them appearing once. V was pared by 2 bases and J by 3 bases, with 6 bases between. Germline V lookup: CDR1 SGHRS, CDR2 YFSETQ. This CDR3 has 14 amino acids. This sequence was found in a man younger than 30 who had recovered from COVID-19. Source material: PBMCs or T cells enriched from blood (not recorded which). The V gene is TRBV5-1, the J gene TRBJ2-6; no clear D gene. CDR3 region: CASSLVGGANVLTF. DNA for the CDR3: TGCGCCAGCAGCTTAGTCGGTGGGGCCAACGTCCTGACTTTC.